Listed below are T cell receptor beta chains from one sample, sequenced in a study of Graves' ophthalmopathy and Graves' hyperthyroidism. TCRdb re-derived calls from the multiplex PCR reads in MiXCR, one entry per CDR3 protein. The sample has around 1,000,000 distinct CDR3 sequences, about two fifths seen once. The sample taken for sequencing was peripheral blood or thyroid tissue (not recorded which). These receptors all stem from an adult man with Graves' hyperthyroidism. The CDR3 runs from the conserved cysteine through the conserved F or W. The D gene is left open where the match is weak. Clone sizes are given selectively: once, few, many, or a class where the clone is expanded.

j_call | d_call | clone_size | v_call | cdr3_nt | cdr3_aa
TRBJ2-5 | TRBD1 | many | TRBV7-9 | TGTGCCAGCAGCAATCGACAGGGTAGGAAGACCCAGTACTTC | CASSNRQGRKTQYF
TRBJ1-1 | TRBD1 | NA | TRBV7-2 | TGTGCCAGCAGCGCGAGGTCGACAGGGGTGGCCCTTGAAGCTTTCTTT | CASSARSTGVALEAFF
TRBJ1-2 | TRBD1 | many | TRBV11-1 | TGTGCCAGCAGCTTTATGCCAGGGGGCTCTTATGGCTACACCTTC | CASSFMPGGSYGYTF
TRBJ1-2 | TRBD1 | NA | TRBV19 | TGTGCCAGTAGTATCCAGGGGGCTTCCAGTGGCTACACCTTC | CASSIQGASSGYTF
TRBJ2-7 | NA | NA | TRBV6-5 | TGTGCCAGCCTTAAAGCGGGACAAGTCGAGCAGTACTTC | CASLKAGQVEQYF
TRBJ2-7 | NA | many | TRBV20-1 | TGCAGTGCTAGACCCACAGGGCGGGACGGGCTCGAGCAGTACTTC | CSARPTGRDGLEQYF
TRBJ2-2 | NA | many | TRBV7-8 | TGTGCCAGCAGCTTAAAAGGGAACGGGGAGCTGTTTTTT | CASSLKGNGELFF
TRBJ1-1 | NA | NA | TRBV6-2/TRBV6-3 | TGTGCCAGCAGACCGCCAAACAGGGTAAACACTGAAGCTTTCTTT | CASRPPNRVNTEAFF
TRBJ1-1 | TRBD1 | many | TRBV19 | TGTGCCAGTAGTAGGCGAACGACAGGGGTCACGAACACTGAAGCTTTCTTT | CASSRRTTGVTNTEAFF
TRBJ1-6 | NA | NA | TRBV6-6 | TGTGCCAGCAGGGAATATAATTCACCCCCCCACTTT | CASREYNSPPHF
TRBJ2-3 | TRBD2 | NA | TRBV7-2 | TGTGCCAGCAGCCCTGGACTAGCCATCACAGATACGCAGTATTTT | CASSPGLAITDTQYF
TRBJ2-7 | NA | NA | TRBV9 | TGTGCCAGCACGCCCCTCAACCTTGCCTCCTACGAGCAGTACTTC | CASTPLNLASYEQYF
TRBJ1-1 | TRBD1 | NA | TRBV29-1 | TGCACCGTCAGGACAGGGACGAACACTGAAGCTTTCTTT | CTVRTGTNTEAFF
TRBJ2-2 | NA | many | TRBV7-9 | TGTGCCAGCAAGAGCCTCACCGGGGAGCTGTTTTTT | CASKSLTGELFF
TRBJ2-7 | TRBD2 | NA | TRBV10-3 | TGTGCCTCGGCCGGGACTAGCGACTACGAGCAGTACTTC | CASAGTSDYEQYF
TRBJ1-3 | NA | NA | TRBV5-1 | TGCGCCAGCAGCTTGGGTGAGGGAAGTCACTCTGGAAACACCATATATTTT | CASSLGEGSHSGNTIYF
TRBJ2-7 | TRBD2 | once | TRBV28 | TGTGCCAGCAGTTCCGGGACTAGCGGGCGTTTAGACAAGCAGTACTTC | CASSSGTSGRLDKQYF
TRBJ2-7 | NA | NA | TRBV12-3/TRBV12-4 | TGTGCCAGCGGAGGGGACAGCGGCTACGAGCAGTGCTTC | CASGGDSGYEQCF
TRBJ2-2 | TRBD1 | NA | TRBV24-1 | TGTGCCACCAGTGCTAGTCCGACTGGGACAGGGGGAACCGGGGAGCTGTTTTTT | CATSASPTGTGGTGELFF
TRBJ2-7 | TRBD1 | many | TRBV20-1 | TGCAGTGCCATACCCCCGACAGGGAGTAACTACGAGCAGTACTTC | CSAIPPTGSNYEQYF
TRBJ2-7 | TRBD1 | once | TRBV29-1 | TGCAGCGTTGAAGAACAGGGGCTCATTGCTGGCTACGAGCAGTACTTC | CSVEEQGLIAGYEQYF
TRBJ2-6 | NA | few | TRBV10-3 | TGTGCCAGCAGTGCTGGGCAGGGCTCTGGGGCCAACGTCCTGACTTTC | CASSAGQGSGANVLTF
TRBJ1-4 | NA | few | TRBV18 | TGTGCCAGCTCACCATTTGATCGACAGAATGAAAAACTGTTTTTT | CASSPFDRQNEKLFF
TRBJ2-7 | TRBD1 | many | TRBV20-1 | TGCAGTGCTAGAGATGGGGACAGGGGTTCGTACGAGCAGTACTTC | CSARDGDRGSYEQYF
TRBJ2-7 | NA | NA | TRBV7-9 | TGTGCCAGCAGCTTAGTGTTGGGACTGGCCAATGAGCAGTACTTC | CASSLVLGLANEQYF
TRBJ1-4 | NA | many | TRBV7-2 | TGTGCCAGCAGCCCTCATGGTGGGGGGAGGGGTGAAAAACTGTTTTTT | CASSPHGGGRGEKLFF
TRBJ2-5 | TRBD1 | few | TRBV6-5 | TGTGCCAGCAGAGAACAGGGGGAGAAGAGAACTCAGTACTTC | CASREQGEKRTQYF
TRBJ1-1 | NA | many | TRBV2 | TGTGCCAGCAGTACAGGGTCTGAAGCTTTCTTT | CASSTGSEAFF
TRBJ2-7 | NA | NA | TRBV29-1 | TGCAGCCTTGAGGGGAGCTCCTACAATGAGCAGTACTTC | CSLEGSSYNEQYF
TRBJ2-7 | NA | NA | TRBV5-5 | TGTGCCAGCAGCTTACAACAGGGCCCCTACGAGCAGTACTTC | CASSLQQGPYEQYF